This T cell receptor beta chain was obtained from a study of blood T cells in healthy people across ages. Through a sample-barcoded 5' primer and a J-beta primer mix, a second PCR was run for about 6 to 11 cycles. TCRdb ran MiXCR on the 5' RACE reads and lists one entry per CDR3 protein. The data contain about 570,000 distinct CDR3 sequences, roughly a quarter of them singletons. V lost 1 base to trimming and J lost 1 base, with 10 bases between them. Germline CDR1 is SGHTA and CDR2 is FQGTGA. The CDR3 has 15 residues. The data were also submitted as part of a second study, on T cells of mothers and their children. From that second work: Healthy Caucasian mothers, a few in number, and their six children were the donors.

The chain has TRBV7-3 and TRBJ1-1; the D gene is possibly TRBD1 (5 bases). The sequence derives from a boy aged 2 to 10 in good health. What was sequenced was blood. CDR3 amino acids: CASSLMAGTNTEAFF. The CDR3 bases are TGTGCCAGCAGCTTAATGGCAGGGACGAACACTGAAGCTTTCTTT.